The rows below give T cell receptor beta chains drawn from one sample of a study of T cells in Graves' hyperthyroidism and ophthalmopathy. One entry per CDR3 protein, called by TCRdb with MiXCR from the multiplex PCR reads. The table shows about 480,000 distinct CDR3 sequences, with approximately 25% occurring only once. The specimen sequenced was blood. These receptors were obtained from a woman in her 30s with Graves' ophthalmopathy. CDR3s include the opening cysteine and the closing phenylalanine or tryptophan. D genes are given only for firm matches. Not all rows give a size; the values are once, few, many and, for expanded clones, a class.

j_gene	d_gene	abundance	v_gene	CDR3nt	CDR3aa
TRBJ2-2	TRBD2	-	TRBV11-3	TGTGCCAGCAGCTACCCGCGGGGGAGTACCGGGGAGCTGTTTTTT	CASSYPRGSTGELFF
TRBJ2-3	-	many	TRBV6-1	TGTGCCAGCAGTGGAGGAAGACAGTTCGAGGGAGATACGCAGTATTTT	CASSGGRQFEGDTQYF
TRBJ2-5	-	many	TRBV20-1	TGCAGTGCTAGTGATCTTGCTGGGGAGACCCAGTACTTC	CSASDLAGETQYF
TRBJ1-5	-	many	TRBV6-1	TGTGCCAGCTCTCGGGGGACCAATCAGCCCCAGCATTTT	CASSRGTNQPQHF
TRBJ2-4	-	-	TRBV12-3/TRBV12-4	TGTGCCAGCAGCCCGGACAGATGGACGCTAGCCAAAAACATTCAGTACTTC	CASSPDRWTLAKNIQYF
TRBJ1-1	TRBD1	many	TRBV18	TGTGCCAGCTCCGCCCGGGACAGGCTCGCTTTCTTT	CASSARDRLAFF
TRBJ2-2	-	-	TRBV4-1	TGCGCCAGCAGCCAAGATTGGAGGGGCACCGGGGAGCTGTTTTTT	CASSQDWRGTGELFF
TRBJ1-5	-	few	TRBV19	TGTGCCAGTAGTATATTGAGGACATATGTGGATCAGCCCCAGCATTTT	CASSILRTYVDQPQHF
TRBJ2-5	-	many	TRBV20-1	TGCAGTGCCCTCCCCCAAGAGACCCAGTACTTC	CSALPQETQYF
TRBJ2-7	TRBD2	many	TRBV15	TGTGCCACCAGCAGTGACACCGGGGGGGCATCCTACGAGCAGTACTTC	CATSSDTGGASYEQYF
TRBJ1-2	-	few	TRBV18	TGTGCCAGCTCACCCGGGTCGGAGGATGGCTACACCTTC	CASSPGSEDGYTF
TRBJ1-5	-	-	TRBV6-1	TGTGCCAGCAGTGAAACCCTCGGGATTGGGAGCAATCAGCCCCAGCATTTT	CASSETLGIGSNQPQHF
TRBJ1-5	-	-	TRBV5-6	TGTGCCAGCAGCTTGATAAGGGGTGATCAGCCCCAGCATTTT	CASSLIRGDQPQHF
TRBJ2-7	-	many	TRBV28	TGTGCCAGCAGTTCCCCGGGGGTGGGGGAGCAGTACTTC	CASSSPGVGEQYF
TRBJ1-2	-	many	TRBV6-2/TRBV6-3	TGTGCCAGCAGTGCCCACGGGGAGGGGAACTATGGCTACACCTTC	CASSAHGEGNYGYTF
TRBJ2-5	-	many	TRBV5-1	TGCGCCAGCAGCATGACAGGCCAAGAGACCCAGTACTTC	CASSMTGQETQYF
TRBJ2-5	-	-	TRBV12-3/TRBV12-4	TGTGCCACCAGAGGGGGAGAGACCCAGTACTTC	CATRGGETQYF
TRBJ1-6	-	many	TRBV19	TGTGCCAGTAGTATAGACGACGGGACGGACTATAATTCACCCCTCCACTTT	CASSIDDGTDYNSPLHF
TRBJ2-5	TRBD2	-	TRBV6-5	TGTGCCAGCAGTTACTGGGGGGGACGGGAGACCCAGTACTTC	CASSYWGGRETQYF
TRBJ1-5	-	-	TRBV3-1	TGTGCCAGCAGCCAAGAGGTCCGTCAGCCCCAGCATTTT	CASSQEVRQPQHF
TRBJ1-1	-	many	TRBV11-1	TGTGCCAGCAGCCGCCCGAGCCTGAAGGGTCCCATGAACACTGAAGCTTTCTTT	CASSRPSLKGPMNTEAFF
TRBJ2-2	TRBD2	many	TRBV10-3	TGTGCCATCAAAAGACTAGCGGGGGTTGGAACCGGGGAGCTGTTTTTT	CAIKRLAGVGTGELFF
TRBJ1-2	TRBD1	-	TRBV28	TGTGCCAGCAGTTTACCTGACAGGGTATACGTTGGCTACACCTTC	CASSLPDRVYVGYTF
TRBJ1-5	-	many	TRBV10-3	TGTGCCATCAGTGAGTTGGGTAATAGCAATCAGCCCCAGCATTTT	CAISELGNSNQPQHF
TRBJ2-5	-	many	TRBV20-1	TGCAGTGCTAGAGATCGCCGGGGGGCCCAAGAGACCCAGTACTTC	CSARDRRGAQETQYF